This TCR beta chain was found in a study of cytomegalovirus exposure and HLA in healthy donors. Repertoires were generated with immunoSEQ multiplex PCR, while TCRdb's copy carries only in-frame clones and drops some. The table shows about 190,000 clones, with 84% occurring only once. The donors formed part of the 120-subject validation cohort, distinct from the roughly 630-subject first cohort. Study findings and constraints: Reports described diagnosis of cytomegalovirus status by the classifier as highly specific and sensitive. According to the study, about 180 TCR beta chains were cytomegalovirus-associated.

This clone turned up a few times. Its specificity is unknown. V dropped 0 bases and J dropped 6 bases, with 8 bases sitting between them. Germline V CDR1 and CDR2: GTSNPN, SVGIG (reference sequence). The CDR3 extends over 12 amino acids. The rearrangement uses TRBV30 and TRBJ1-2, with no clear D. The source material was PBMCs. The receptor was derived from a man aged 18 to 30 in good health and CMV-seropositive. For the CDR3, the DNA is TGTGCCTGGAGTGTAGGTGGAGATGGCTACACCTTC. It translates to CAWSVGGDGYTF.